These T cell receptor beta chains were read from a single sample in a study of blood T cells in healthy people across ages. In TCRdb, the 5' RACE reads were re-called with MiXCR into one record per CDR3 protein. The data contain 800,000 to 950,000 distinct CDR3 sequences, roughly 35% of them singletons. Sequencing was done on a sample of blood. All receptors come from a man aged 18 to 29 in good health. Each CDR3 is given with its conserved first and last residue. A D gene is named only where the DNA matches it firmly. The size entry is marked missing in some rows and otherwise reads once, few, many or a size class.

v_call	j_call	clone_size	d_call	cdr3_aa	cdr3_nt
TRBV7-8	TRBJ1-2	.	.	CASTAGAVRRVDGYTF	TGTGCCAGCACTGCAGGAGCCGTAAGAAGGGTGGATGGCTACACCTTC
TRBV2	TRBJ1-5	.	TRBD1	CASRDRDYSNQPQHF	TGTGCCAGTCGGGACAGAGATTATAGCAATCAGCCCCAGCATTTT
TRBV2	TRBJ2-3	.	.	CASSEVEPDTQYF	TGTGCCAGCAGTGAAGTTGAGCCAGATACGCAGTATTTT
TRBV29-1	TRBJ2-1	.	.	CSLGLSSYNEQFF	TGCAGCCTTGGCCTGAGCTCCTACAATGAGCAGTTCTTC
TRBV12-3/TRBV12-4	TRBJ2-3	.	.	CASNLGPTDTQYF	TGTGCCAGCAACCTGGGACCCACAGATACGCAGTATTTT
TRBV12-3/TRBV12-4	TRBJ1-2	.	.	CASSLDQLSGYTF	TGTGCCAGCAGTTTAGACCAACTGAGTGGCTACACCTTC
TRBV27	TRBJ2-1	few	TRBD1	CASSHIPRTGGSHNEQFF	TGTGCCAGCAGCCATATCCCGCGGACAGGGGGCAGCCACAATGAGCAGTTCTTC
TRBV4-3	TRBJ1-4	.	.	CASSQEGRINEKLFF	TGCGCCAGCAGCCAAGAGGGGAGGATTAATGAAAAACTGTTTTTT
TRBV20-1	TRBJ2-1	many	.	CSAMTDEQFF	TGCAGTGCTATGACCGATGAGCAGTTCTTC
TRBV29-1	TRBJ1-2	many	.	CSVDRQSYGYTF	TGCAGCGTTGATCGACAATCATATGGCTACACCTTC
TRBV21-1	TRBJ2-5	.	.	CASSPGGGAQETQYF	TGTGCCAGCAGCCCCGGGGGAGGCGCACAAGAGACCCAGTACTTC
TRBV7-8	TRBJ2-7	many	TRBD2	CASSPRTSGGYEQYF	TGTGCCAGCAGCCCTAGGACTAGCGGGGGTTACGAGCAGTACTTC
TRBV9	TRBJ2-7	.	.	CASSPMDSFPYEQYF	TGTGCCAGCAGCCCAATGGACAGCTTTCCCTACGAGCAGTACTTC
TRBV29-1	TRBJ1-1	few	.	CSVVGGLGTEAFF	TGCAGCGTGGTGGGGGGTCTCGGCACTGAAGCTTTCTTT
TRBV6-2/TRBV6-3	TRBJ2-7	.	.	CASNPGVGFHEQYF	TGTGCCAGCAACCCCGGGGTGGGTTTCCACGAGCAGTACTTC
TRBV12-3/TRBV12-4	TRBJ1-2	.	.	CASSLQGGGYTF	TGTGCCAGCAGCCTACAGGGAGGAGGCTACACCTTC
TRBV25-1	TRBJ2-5	.	TRBD2	CASRLAGGQGNEQYF	TGTGCCAGCCGACTAGCGGGGGGGCAGGGCAATGAGCAGTACTTC
TRBV7-9	TRBJ2-1	.	TRBD2	CAGSLRPGTRISVNEQFF	TGTGCCGGCAGCTTAAGACCGGGGACTAGAATATCAGTTAATGAGCAGTTCTTC
TRBV27	TRBJ2-7	.	.	CASRLLATDYYEQYF	TGTGCCAGCAGGCTCTTGGCGACAGATTACTACGAGCAGTACTTC
TRBV20-1	TRBJ2-2	few	.	CSARDGGSTGELFF	TGCAGTGCTAGAGATGGCGGCAGCACCGGGGAGCTGTTTTTT
TRBV6-2/TRBV6-3	TRBJ1-2	.	TRBD1	CASSTTTGGDGYTF	TGTGCCAGCAGCACCACCACAGGGGGCGATGGCTACACCTTC
TRBV9	TRBJ1-4	few	TRBD1	CASNGDSQGVRGELFF	TGTGCCAGCAACGGGGATTCACAGGGGGTCCGCGGGGAACTGTTTTTT
TRBV4-3	TRBJ1-4	many	TRBD1	CASSQLGQGATNEKLFF	TGCGCCAGCAGCCAACTCGGACAGGGGGCAACTAATGAAAAACTGTTTTTT
TRBV4-1	TRBJ2-5	few	.	CASSQDWTGETQYF	TGCGCCAGCAGCCAAGACTGGACCGGTGAGACCCAGTACTTC
TRBV13	TRBJ2-4	.	.	CASSVRGARQYF	TGTGCCAGCAGCGTTCGGGGGGCACGGCAGTACTTC
TRBV4-3	TRBJ2-7	few	.	CASSQDGYGEVGYEQYF	TGCGCCAGCAGCCAAGATGGCTACGGGGAGGTGGGATACGAGCAGTACTTC
TRBV7-2	TRBJ1-4	few	.	CASSPLKGGANEKLFF	TGTGCCAGCAGCCCCCTTAAGGGGGGAGCTAATGAAAAACTGTTTTTT
TRBV7-2	TRBJ2-7	many	.	CASSRSSDTHEQYF	TGTGCCAGCAGCCGATCTAGCGACACCCACGAGCAGTACTTC
TRBV27	TRBJ2-3	many	.	CASSLSEISDTQYF	TGTGCCAGCAGTTTATCGGAGATCTCAGATACGCAGTATTTT
TRBV12-3/TRBV12-4	TRBJ2-1	.	.	CASSNPSVVGVGEQFF	TGTGCCAGCAGCAACCCTAGCGTGGTGGGGGTTGGCGAGCAGTTCTTC
TRBV28	TRBJ1-2	.	.	CASSHSRDGTNYGYTF	TGTGCCAGCAGTCATAGCCGGGACGGCACTAACTATGGCTACACCTTC
TRBV20-1	TRBJ2-1	.	.	CSARGGGNEQFF	TGCAGTGCTAGGGGAGGGGGGAATGAGCAGTTCTTC
TRBV12-3/TRBV12-4	TRBJ2-3	few	TRBD1	CASSLDRVTQYF	TGTGCCAGCAGTCTGGACAGGGTAACGCAGTATTTT
TRBV7-8	TRBJ1-1	few	.	CASKQSGVAVGMNTEAFF	TGTGCCAGCAAACAATCGGGAGTCGCGGTCGGGATGAACACTGAAGCTTTCTTT
TRBV14	TRBJ2-5	.	TRBD1	CASSQIDRVEETQYF	TGTGCCAGCAGCCAAATAGACAGGGTAGAAGAGACCCAGTACTTC
TRBV4-3	TRBJ1-2	many	TRBD1	CASSQDRGLNYGYTF	TGCGCCAGCAGCCAAGACAGGGGGCTGAACTATGGCTACACCTTC
TRBV7-3	TRBJ1-2	once	.	CASSLGGKNYGYTF	TGTGCCAGCAGCCTCGGGGGGAAGAACTATGGCTACACCTTC